These 11 T cell receptor beta chains originate from one sample sequenced in a study of OX40 agonist ivuxolimab in advanced cancers. Method: immunoSEQ multiplex PCR; TCRdb's copy keeps in-frame clones and lacks some. The sample contains 20,000 to 30,000 clones, around 89% of which appear only once. The sequenced sample was CD4+ or CD8+ T cells sorted from blood, obtained in a trial of the OX40 agonist ivuxolimab. Receptor source: an adult with an advanced solid tumor such as melanoma, head and neck, liver or kidney cancer.

DNA of the CDR3: TGTGCCAGCAGCTTGAGGCCCCGCACAGATACGCAGTATTTT. Translation gives CASSLRPRTDTQYF. This chain connects TRBV5-4 to TRBJ2-3; D unclear. The length of the CDR3 is 14 residues. Trimming took 1 base from V and 1 from J, leaving 7 bases between them. CDR1 is SGHNT and CDR2 is YYREEE in the germline V gene (reference sequence). The full variable domain, with the rest looked up from reference TRBV5-4 and TRBJ2-3, is ETGVTQSPTHLIKTRGQQVTLRCSSQSGHNTVSWYQQALGQGPQFIFQYYREEENGRGNFPPRFSGLQFPNYSSELNVNALELDDSALYLCASSLRPRTDTQYFGPGTRLTVL.

The chain is built from TRBV7-2 and TRBJ2-1, with D perhaps assigned TRBD1 or TRBD2 (5 bases each). This CDR3 has 14 amino acids. The V end was cut by 0 bases, the J end by 4 bases, with 7 bases between. Germline CDR1 reads SGHTA; CDR2 reads FQGNSA. The CDR3 DNA sequence: TGTGCCAGCAGCTTAGCGGGGGTATACAATGAGCAGTTCTTC. It encodes CASSLAGVYNEQFF.

This chain joins TRBV6-5 and TRBJ2-3, with 12 bases fitting TRBD2. Germline CDR1 is MNHEY and CDR2 is SVGAGI. The CDR3 loop spans 15 amino acids. J was trimmed by 6 bases and V by 5 bases; bases with no gene match: 6. This CDR3 is CASSKGGLAGDTQYF. The CDR3 DNA reads as TGTGCCAGCAGTAAGGGGGGACTAGCGGGTGATACGCAGTATTTT.

The table lists this clone with a count of one. The chain is built from TRBV4-2 and TRBJ1-3; the match to TRBD1 covers 9 bases. V lost 3 bases, J lost 7 bases, and 4 bases stayed unmatched. The germline CDR1 and CDR2 sequences are LGHNA and YNFKEQ. This CDR3 has 14 residues. The CDR3 loop reads CASSQGQGGNTIYF. In nucleotides, the CDR3 is TGTGCCAGCAGCCAGGGACAGGGAGGTAACACCATATATTTT.

For this clone: Other DNA sequences in this specimen translate into the identical CDR3. The genes are TRBV11-2 and TRBJ2-7; TRBD2 matches at 11 bases. The germline V gene encodes CDR1 SGHAT and CDR2 FQNNGV. This CDR3 is 16 amino acids long. V gave up 5 bases and J gave up 2 bases; unmatched junction bases: 8. CDR3 nucleotides: TGTGCCAGCAGCCCAGGGCTAGCGGGGGGTACCTACGAGCAGTACTTC. This gives the protein CASSPGLAGGTYEQYF.

This clone was counted between two and nine times. This chain uses TRBV11-2 with TRBJ1-5; perhaps TRBD1 as D (5 bases). Trimming pared 3 bases from V and 2 bases from J, leaving 8 bases between. Germline V CDR1 and CDR2: SGHAT, FQNNGV. The CDR3 spans 14 residues. CDR3 sequence reads: CASSLLQGNQPQHF. The CDR3, as DNA: TGTGCCAGCAGCTTGTTACAGGGCAATCAGCCCCAGCATTTT.

This clone has a single count. V usage is TRBV7-9 and J usage is TRBJ2-5; possibly TRBD1 or TRBD2 for D (6 bases each). Germline CDR1 and CDR2: SEHNR and FQNEAQ (reference sequence). V lost 2 bases and J 5 bases, leaving 12 bases between the germline ends. The CDR3 is 14 residues long. The CDR3 loop is CASSLTGAHETQYF. The DNA for the CDR3 is TGTGCCAGCAGCTTAACGGGGGCGCATGAGACCCAGTACTTC. The variable domain in full, with the rest retrieved from reference TRBV7-9 and TRBJ2-5, is DTGVSQNPRHKITKRGQNVTFRCDPISEHNRLYWYRQTLGQGPEFLTYFQNEAQLEKSRLLSDRFSAERPKGSFSTLEIQRTEQGDSAMYLCASSLTGAHETQYFGPGTRLLVL.

The V call is TRBV14, the J call TRBJ1-3; D is possibly TRBD1 (5 bases). This CDR3 has 17 residues. The germline CDR1 and CDR2 sequences are SGHDN and FVKESK. The germline V and J ends were trimmed by 4 bases and 5 bases, with 21 bases remaining between them. This CDR3 reads CASSPRQGTRLRNTIYF. The CDR3 nucleotides read TGTGCCAGCAGCCCCCGCCAGGGAACTAGATTGAGAAACACCATATATTTT.

The rearrangement links TRBV11-3 to TRBJ2-5; the D is unclear. This CDR3 spans 14 amino acids. Trimming shortened V by 2 bases and J by 4 bases, and 11 bases separated the two germline ends. Germline CDR1 reads SGHNT; CDR2 reads YENEEA. The DNA for the CDR3 is TGTGCCAGCAGCTTATCCGCGTTGGCAGAGACCCAGTACTTC. Residues: CASSLSALAETQYF.

CDR3 bases: TGTGCCAGCAGTGAACGTGGAACAGCCAATCAGCCCCAGCATTTT. It is translated as CASSERGTANQPQHF. The V call is TRBV6-1, the J call TRBJ1-5, with no clear D. CDR3 length equals 15 residues. Per germline, CDR1 MNHNS and CDR2 SASEGT. Trimming pared 2 bases from V and 3 bases from J, leaving 11 bases between.

The V call is TRBV15, the J call TRBJ2-7; D uncertain. The V end was cut by 3 bases, the J end by 0 bases, with 9 bases between. The CDR3 runs to 14 residues. The V gene's germline CDR1 is LNHNV and CDR2 YYDKDF (reference sequence). The CDR3: CATSSKLSSYEQYF. The CDR3 coding sequence is TGTGCCACCAGCAGTAAGCTCAGCTCCTACGAGCAGTACTTC.